This TCR beta chain was observed in a study of T cell clonality in common variable immunodeficiency. Findings of the study overall: Fewer deletions and N-nucleotide insertions were reportedly seen in common variable immunodeficiency TCR beta sequences. Compared with healthy controls, CVID subjects showed increased TCRbeta clonality, mostly in about a third. Authors noted CVID clonality's cause needs subpopulation repertoire sequencing.

The germline V and J ends were trimmed by 3 bases and 4 bases, with 15 bases remaining between them. The CDR3 totals 14 residues. CDR1 and CDR2 (germline): GTSNPN, SVGIG (reference sequence). A note on this clone: What it binds is not known. The read finishes 3 residues shy of the CDR3 end, and the germline J gene is used to complete it.

Most patients and controls had Caucasian heritage. Some clones are missing from TCRdb's copy, which holds only in-frame ones; the method was immunoSEQ multiplex PCR. The record shows over 25,000 clones for this sample, with no singletons present. This TCR derives from a human donor with common variable immunodeficiency. The chain recombines TRBV30 with TRBJ1-2; the D gene is possibly TRBD1 (6 bases). Material for sequencing was peripheral blood mononuclear cells. CDR3 DNA, as far as it was read: TGTGCCTGGAGCACAGGGTTAGGGGCCTATGGC. Amino acids: CAWSTGLGAYG. The full CDR3 sequence reads CAWSTGLGAYGYTF.